This entry features one T cell receptor (beta chain) sequence. Its cognate antigen is unknown. These data come from a study of cytomegalovirus exposure and HLA in healthy donors. Study-wide findings and caveats: Approximately 17,000 TCR beta sequences were associated with HLA alleles at 0.05 false discovery rate in a later analysis.

13 Jbeta primers and 60 Vbeta primers were used for the PCR. Assay used: immunoSEQ multiplex PCR; TCRdb lists only in-frame clones, some missing. The sample holds 35,000 to 45,000 clones. The germline CDR1 and CDR2 sequences are MRHNA and SNTAGT. This CDR3 comprises 16 residues. The trim removed 6 bases at V and 4 bases at J, leaving 9 bases unmatched. The source material was PBMCs. V and J are TRBV6-4 and TRBJ1-1, with 12 bases matching TRBD1. The clonotype was recovered from a male donor in good health and CMV-seronegative. The CDR3 DNA reads as TGTGCCAGCAGCCCAGGGACAGGGGGCGCGGGCACTGAAGCTTTCTTT. This encodes CASSPGTGGAGTEAFF.